One sample yielded the 17 T cell receptor beta chains listed below, sequenced in a study of blood T cells in healthy people across ages. Sample-barcoded 5' priming and a J-beta primer mix drove a second PCR of roughly 6 to 12 cycles. TCRdb processed the 5' RACE reads anew with MiXCR; each CDR3 protein has one entry. This repertoire shows almost 550,000 distinct CDR3 sequences, around 24% found once; its top ten account for around 10%. These same data were also listed under a study on T cells of mothers and their children.

The specimen was blood. The receptor source for this set is a boy aged 5-17 years in good health.

This clonotype was seen a handful of times. V gene TRBV24-1 combines with J gene TRBJ2-1; TRBD1 aligns across 9 bases. The J segment lost 9 bases and the V segment lost 0 bases, leaving 8 bases of the junction unmatched. This CDR3 comprises 16 residues. The germline gives CDR1 KGHDR, CDR2 SFDVKD. The CDR3, as DNA: TGTGCCACCAGTGATTTGGGACAGGGGCAGAGTAGTGAGCAGTTCTTC. Its protein is CATSDLGQGQSSEQFF.

The J gene is TRBJ2-2, the V gene TRBV6-1; 9 bases fit TRBD1. The CDR3 covers 15 residues. CDR1 MNHNS and CDR2 SASEGT come from the germline V gene. V lost 2 bases, J lost 5 bases, and 3 bases stayed unmatched. CDR3 nucleotides: TGTGCCAGCAGTGAATCAGGACAGGGGACCGGGGAGCTGTTTTTT. Protein sequence: CASSESGQGTGELFF.

The V call is TRBV20-1, the J call TRBJ2-2; 7 bases are a match to TRBD2. The germline V gene encodes CDR1 DFQATT and CDR2 SNEGSKA (reference sequence). CDR3 length: 17 residues. V shed 2 bases and J 0 bases; nucleotides not matched to a gene: 9. Here the CDR3 DNA reads TGCAGTGCTAGAACATGGCGGGGGTTCGCGAACACCGGGGAGCTGTTTTTT. Residues: CSARTWRGFANTGELFF.

To note about this clonotype: It is likely a read error, because the conserved phenylalanine at the end of the CDR3 is missing. The rearrangement uses TRBV7-3 and TRBJ2-3; 7 nucleotides align to TRBD1. The CDR3 extends over 13 amino acids. With 5 bases clipped from V and 6 bases from J, the junction kept 5 bases outside the gene matches. The V gene's germline CDR1 is SGHTA and CDR2 FQGTGA. The CDR3 nucleotides are TGTGCCAGCAGCGACCAACAGGGGGATACGCAGTATCTT. This translates into CASSDQQGDTQYL.

This clonotype turned up a few times. The V call is TRBV6-5, the J call TRBJ2-5; perhaps TRBD2 as D (5 bases). The J call may be wrong; the DNA end is better matched by TRBJ2-7. This CDR3 has 11 amino acids. Germline values: CDR1 MNHEY, CDR2 SVGAGI. CDR3 protein: CAITGSYEQYF. As DNA, the CDR3 is TGTGCCATCACGGGGTCCTACGAGCAGTACTTC.

The chain has TRBV6-2 or TRBV6-3 and TRBJ2-1, with a possible D match to TRBD2 (7 bases). The germline V gene encodes CDR1 MNHEY and CDR2 SVGEGT. The CDR3 spans 14 residues. V was cut by 6 bases and J by 10 bases, with 19 bases left in between. This CDR3 reads CASSRGGGAGEQFF. The CDR3 nucleotides are TGTGCCAGCAGCAGGGGAGGGGGGGCTGGAGAGCAGTTCTTC.

This clonotype turned up a few times. The chain joins TRBV30 to TRBJ1-2, with TRBD1 matching over 8 bases. Looked up from germline, CDR1 is GTSNPN and CDR2 is SVGIG (reference sequence). Trimming cost V 4 bases and J 3 bases; bases outside gene matches: 13. The CDR3 spans 16 residues. This CDR3 reads CAWKEYRGTSHYGYTF. DNA of the CDR3: TGTGCCTGGAAGGAGTACAGGGGGACCTCGCACTATGGCTACACCTTC.

There are a few counts of this clonotype. This chain connects TRBV5-1 to TRBJ2-3, with unresolved D. The V end lost 4 bases, the J end lost 0 bases, and 9 bases lay between the germline ends. CDR3 length: 14 residues. Germline V CDR1 and CDR2: SGHRS, YFSETQ. The CDR3, as DNA: TGCGCCAGCAGCGGAGCCCTTAGCACAGATACGCAGTATTTT. Protein product: CASSGALSTDTQYF.

V and J are TRBV7-9 and TRBJ2-7; TRBD1 aligns across 7 bases. In germline, CDR1 is SEHNR, CDR2 FQNEAQ (reference sequence). The CDR3 is 14 amino acids. The ends lost 5 bases at V and 5 bases at J; junction bases unmatched: 9. The CDR3 DNA sequence: TGTGCCAGCAGCCACCTACAGGGGCGGCACGAGCAGTACTTC. Protein product: CASSHLQGRHEQYF.

This clonotype was counted a few times. V usage is TRBV5-1 and J usage is TRBJ2-3, with 7 bases that match TRBD1. Unmatched junction bases numbered 5, after V lost 4 bases and J lost 3 bases. The CDR3 consists of 14 residues. The V gene's germline CDR1 is SGHRS and CDR2 YFSETQ. The CDR3 spells CASSTGDRTDTQYF. The CDR3, as DNA: TGCGCCAGCAGCACAGGGGACAGAACAGATACGCAGTATTTT.

This clonotype was found a few times. The chain employs TRBV12-3 or TRBV12-4 and TRBJ1-4, with no clear D. The CDR3 consists of 13 residues. V was trimmed by 6 bases and J by 8 bases, leaving 13 bases between them. This CDR3 is CASRVAVGEKLFF. DNA of the CDR3: TGTGCCAGCAGGGTGGCGGTTGGGGAAAAACTGTTTTTT.

The J gene is TRBJ2-5, the V gene TRBV6-1, with D maybe TRBD1 (5 bases). The J call may not be correct, given that the DNA end is closer to TRBJ2-7. This CDR3 spans 14 amino acids. Germline-derived CDR1 and CDR2 are MNHNS and SASEGT. The CDR3 loop is CASSVFSGTYEQYF. CDR3 in DNA: TGTGCCAGCAGTGTCTTTTCAGGGACCTACGAGCAGTACTTC.

The chain links TRBV29-1 to TRBJ2-7; D not certain. V was trimmed by 0 bases and J by 9 bases, leaving 12 bases between them. The CDR3 is 12 residues long. Germline CDR1 is SQVTM and CDR2 is ANQGSEA. The DNA of the CDR3 is TGCAGCGTTGAAGATCAGGATAAAGGGCAGTACTTC. Amino acids: CSVEDQDKGQYF.

The chain combines TRBV28 with TRBJ1-2; D remains ambiguous. V dropped 5 bases and J dropped 4 bases, with 20 bases sitting between them. Germline CDR1 MDHEN, CDR2 SYDVKM. This CDR3 is 16 amino acids long. The CDR3 spells CASSPLYRETTYGYTF. The CDR3 DNA reads as TGTGCCAGCAGTCCCCTCTACCGGGAGACCACCTATGGCTACACCTTC.

The rearrangement links TRBV7-2 to TRBJ1-4; D perhaps matches TRBD1 (5 bases). The CDR3 is 17 amino acids. V shed 2 bases and J shed 7 bases, with 20 bases lying between them. Germline V CDR1 and CDR2: SGHTA, FQGNSA. Here the CDR3 DNA reads TGTGCCAGCAGCTTACGTGGGGACCGGGGCGATCGTGAAAAACTGTTTTTT. Encoded protein: CASSLRGDRGDREKLFF.

The rearrangement uses TRBV7-3 and TRBJ2-7; D might be TRBD2 (6 bases). This CDR3 comprises 16 residues. The ends were cut back, 5 bases at V and 2 bases at J, with 19 bases in the middle. Germline V gene sequence: CDR1 SGHTA, CDR2 FQGTGA. The chain's CDR3 is CASSPHSGTSTYEQYF. The CDR3 DNA sequence: TGTGCCAGCAGCCCGCACTCCGGGACTTCGACCTACGAGCAGTACTTC.

The rearrangement uses TRBV2 and TRBJ2-5, with no clear D. With 5 bases removed from V and 5 bases from J, the gap between germline ends came to 12 bases. Germline V gives CDR1 SNHLY, CDR2 FYNNEI. The CDR3 sequence is 13 residues long. CDR3 loop: CASSYTLGETQYF. In nucleotides, the CDR3 is TGTGCCAGCAGTTACACCCTAGGGGAGACCCAGTACTTC.